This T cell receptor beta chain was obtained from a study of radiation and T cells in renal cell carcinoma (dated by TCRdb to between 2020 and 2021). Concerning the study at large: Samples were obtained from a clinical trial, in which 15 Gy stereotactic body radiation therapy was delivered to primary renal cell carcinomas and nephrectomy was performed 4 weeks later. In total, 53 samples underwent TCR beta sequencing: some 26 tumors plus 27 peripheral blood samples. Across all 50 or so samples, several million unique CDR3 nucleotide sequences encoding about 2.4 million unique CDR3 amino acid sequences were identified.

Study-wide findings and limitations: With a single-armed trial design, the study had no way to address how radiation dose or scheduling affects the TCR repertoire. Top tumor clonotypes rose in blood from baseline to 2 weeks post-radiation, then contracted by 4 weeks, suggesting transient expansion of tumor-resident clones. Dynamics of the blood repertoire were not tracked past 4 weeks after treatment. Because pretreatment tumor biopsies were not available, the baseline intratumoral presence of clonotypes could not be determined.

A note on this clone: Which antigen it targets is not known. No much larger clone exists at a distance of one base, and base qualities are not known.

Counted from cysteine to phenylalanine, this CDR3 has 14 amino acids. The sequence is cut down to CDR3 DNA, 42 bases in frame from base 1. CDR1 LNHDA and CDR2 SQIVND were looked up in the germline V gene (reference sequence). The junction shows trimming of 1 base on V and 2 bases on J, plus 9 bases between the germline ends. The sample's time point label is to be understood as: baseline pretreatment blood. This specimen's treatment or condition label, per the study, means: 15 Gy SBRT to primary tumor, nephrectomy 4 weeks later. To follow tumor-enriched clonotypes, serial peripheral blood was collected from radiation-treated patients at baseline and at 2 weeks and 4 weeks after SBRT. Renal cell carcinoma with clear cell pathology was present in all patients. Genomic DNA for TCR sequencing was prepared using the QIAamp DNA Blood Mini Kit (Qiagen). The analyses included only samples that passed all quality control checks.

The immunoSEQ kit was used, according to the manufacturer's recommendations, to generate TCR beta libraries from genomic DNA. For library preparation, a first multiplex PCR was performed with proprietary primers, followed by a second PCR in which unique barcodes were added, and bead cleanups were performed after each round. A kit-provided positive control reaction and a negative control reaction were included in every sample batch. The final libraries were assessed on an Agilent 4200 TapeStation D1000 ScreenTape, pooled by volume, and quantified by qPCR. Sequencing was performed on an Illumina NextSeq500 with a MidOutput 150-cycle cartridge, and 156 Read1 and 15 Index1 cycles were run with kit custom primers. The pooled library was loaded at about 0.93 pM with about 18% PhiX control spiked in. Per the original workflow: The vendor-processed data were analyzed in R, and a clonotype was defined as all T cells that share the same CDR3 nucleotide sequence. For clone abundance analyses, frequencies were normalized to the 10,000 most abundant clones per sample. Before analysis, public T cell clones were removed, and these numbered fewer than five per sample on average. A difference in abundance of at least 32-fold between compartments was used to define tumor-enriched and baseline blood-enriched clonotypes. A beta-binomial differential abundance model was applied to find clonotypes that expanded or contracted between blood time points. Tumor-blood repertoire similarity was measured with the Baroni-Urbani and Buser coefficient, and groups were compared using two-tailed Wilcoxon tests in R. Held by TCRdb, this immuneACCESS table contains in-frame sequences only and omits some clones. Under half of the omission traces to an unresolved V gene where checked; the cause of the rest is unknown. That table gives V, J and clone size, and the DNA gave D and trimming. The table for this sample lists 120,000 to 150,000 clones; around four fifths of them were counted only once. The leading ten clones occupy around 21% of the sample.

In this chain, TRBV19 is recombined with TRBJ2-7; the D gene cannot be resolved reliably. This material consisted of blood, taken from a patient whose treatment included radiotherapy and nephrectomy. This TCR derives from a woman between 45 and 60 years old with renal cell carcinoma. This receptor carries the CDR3 CASSIAASAYEQYF. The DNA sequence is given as TGTGCCAGTAGTATAGCGGCTAGTGCCTACGAGCAGTACTTC.